This T cell receptor (beta chain) is from a study of CD8 T cells in ankylosing spondylitis. Study results and caveats: Disease-linked clones displayed a CD8+ phenotype and appeared relatively rarely in peripheral blood. Ankylosing spondylitis blood seemed to carry a telltale TCR beta motif made of roughly 8 highly homologous variants. Prior literature has documented some motif variants in synovial fluid and blood from reactive arthritis. Within matched ankylosing spondylitis synovial fluid, disease-linked clones were reportedly significantly enriched.

The CDR3 is 15 residues long. Germline loops: CDR1 SGHRS, CDR2 YFSETQ. Trimming pared 0 bases from V and 3 bases from J, leaving 12 bases between. Researchers built TCR beta libraries using quantitative 5'-RACE with molecular barcodes. TCRdb itself ran the 5' RACE reads through MiXCR, one entry per CDR3 protein. The sample has fewer than 550,000 distinct CDR3 sequences, approximately 5.3% seen once; the top ten hold approximately 3.5%. There are many counts of this clonotype. Its antigen is still unknown. The sequence was collected from a male donor with ankylosing spondylitis. The sequenced material came from blood, either unsorted or a sorted T cell fraction (not recorded which). The V and J genes are TRBV5-1 and TRBJ1-1; D not resolved. The CDR3 coding sequence is TGCGCCAGCAGCTTGGGGGCCTCGGATTACACTGAAGCTTTCTTT. It is translated as CASSLGASDYTEAFF.